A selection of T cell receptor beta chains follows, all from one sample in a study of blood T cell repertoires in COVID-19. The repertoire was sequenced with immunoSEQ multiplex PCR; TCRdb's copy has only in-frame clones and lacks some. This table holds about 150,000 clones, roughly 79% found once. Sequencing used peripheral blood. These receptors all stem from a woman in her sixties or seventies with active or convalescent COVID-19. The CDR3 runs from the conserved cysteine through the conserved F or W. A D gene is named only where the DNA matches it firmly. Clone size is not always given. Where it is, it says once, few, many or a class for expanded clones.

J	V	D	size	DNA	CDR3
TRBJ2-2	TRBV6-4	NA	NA	TGTGCCAGCCAAAACCAACCGGGGGGCTCCGGGGAGCTGTTTTTT	CASQNQPGGSGELFF
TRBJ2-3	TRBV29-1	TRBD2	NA	TGCAGCGTAAGAATAGCGGGGGGCGCAGATACGCAGTATTTT	CSVRIAGGADTQYF
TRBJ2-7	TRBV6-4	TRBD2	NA	TGTGCCTGCCATGGGGGGACTAGCGGGAGGCTACACTCCTACGAGCAGTACTTC	CACHGGTSGRLHSYEQYF
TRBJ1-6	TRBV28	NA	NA	TGTGCCAGCAGTTCCCCCTCGCCGGCCTATAATTCACCCCTCCACTTT	CASSSPSPAYNSPLHF
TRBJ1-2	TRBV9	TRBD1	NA	TGTGCCAGCAGCGTAGGGGACAGACCAAACTATGGCTACACCTTC	CASSVGDRPNYGYTF
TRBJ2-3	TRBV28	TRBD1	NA	TGTGCCAGCAGTGGGGACAGGGGCGGGAGGACAGATACGCAGTATTTT	CASSGDRGGRTDTQYF
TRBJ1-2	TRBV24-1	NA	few	TGTGCCACCAGTGATTTCGGGGATGGCTACACCTTC	CATSDFGDGYTF
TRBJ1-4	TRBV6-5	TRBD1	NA	TGTGCCAGCAGAGGGACAGGACGGGAAAAACTGTTTTTT	CASRGTGREKLFF
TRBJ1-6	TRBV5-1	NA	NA	TGCGCCAGCAGCCCGGGACATCAAAATTCACCCCTCCACTTT	CASSPGHQNSPLHF
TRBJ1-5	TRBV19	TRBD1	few	TGTGCCAGTAGCTGGGGACAGGTAAACAATCAGCCCCAGCATTTT	CASSWGQVNNQPQHF
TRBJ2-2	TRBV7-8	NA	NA	TGTGCCAGCAGCTGGGGCGGGGTGGAAAACACCGGGGAGCTGTTTTTT	CASSWGGVENTGELFF
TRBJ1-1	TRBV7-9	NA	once	TGTGCCAGCAGCCCTCGGGGAGCTGCGAACACTGAAGCTTTCTTT	CASSPRGAANTEAFF
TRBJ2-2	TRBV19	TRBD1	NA	TGTGCCAGTAGTTTGGGCAGCAGGGGGTTGAACACCGGGGAGCTGTTTTTT	CASSLGSRGLNTGELFF
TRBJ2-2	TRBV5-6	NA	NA	TGTGCCAGCAGCTTGGTGTTGGTGACTCCAAACACCGGGGAGCTGTTTTTT	CASSLVLVTPNTGELFF
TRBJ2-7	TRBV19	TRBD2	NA	TGTGCCAGTAGCCCCGGACTAGCGGGAGGCACCTACGAGCAGTACTTC	CASSPGLAGGTYEQYF
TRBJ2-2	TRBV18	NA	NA	TGTGCCAGCTCCCCCGCTCGGGGAGGAGTGAACACCGGGGAGCTGTTTTTT	CASSPARGGVNTGELFF
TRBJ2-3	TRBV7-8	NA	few	TGTGCCAGCAGCCCATCTAGGAGGGATAGGACAGATACGCAGTATTTT	CASSPSRRDRTDTQYF
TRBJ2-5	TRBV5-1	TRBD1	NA	TGCGCCAGCGGGGTTACGGGACAGGGGAACCAAGAGACCCAGTACTTC	CASGVTGQGNQETQYF
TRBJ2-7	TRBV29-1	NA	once	TGCAGCGCTGGGGGGCGGGAGCACAACGAGCAGTACTTC	CSAGGREHNEQYF
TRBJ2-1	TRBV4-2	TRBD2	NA	TGTGCCAGCAGCCAAGAAGCTGGACTAGCGGGAGCTGAGCAGTTCTTC	CASSQEAGLAGAEQFF
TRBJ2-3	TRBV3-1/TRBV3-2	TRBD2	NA	TGTGCCAGCAGCCAGACAGCGGGAGCGGGTGCAGATACGCAGTATTTT	CASSQTAGAGADTQYF
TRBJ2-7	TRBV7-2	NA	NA	TGTGCCAGCAGCTTTTCGGGGACATACTACGAGCAGTACTTC	CASSFSGTYYEQYF
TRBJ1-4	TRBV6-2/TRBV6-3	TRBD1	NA	TGTGCCAGCAGCTGGACAGGGGGCATAGAAAAACTGTTTTTT	CASSWTGGIEKLFF
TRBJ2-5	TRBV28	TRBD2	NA	TGTGCCAGCAGTAGCGGGGGGCCTAAAGAGACCCAGTACTTC	CASSSGGPKETQYF
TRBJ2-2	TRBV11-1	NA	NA	TGTGCCAGCAGATGGGTAGCTCGGACCGGGGAGCTGTTTTTT	CASRWVARTGELFF
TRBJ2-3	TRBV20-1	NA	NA	TGCAGTGCGGAGTATTCAGATACGCAGTATTTT	CSAEYSDTQYF
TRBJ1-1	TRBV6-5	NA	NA	TGTGCCAGCAGTCGCGGGGGCACTGAAGCTTTCTTT	CASSRGGTEAFF
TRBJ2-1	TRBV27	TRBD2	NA	TGTGCCAGCAGTTTCAGGGCGGGAGGGCTCAATGAGCAGTTCTTC	CASSFRAGGLNEQFF
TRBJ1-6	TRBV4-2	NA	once	TGTGCCAGCAGCCAAGATAAGGAAAGGACAGAAGATTCACCCCTCCACTTT	CASSQDKERTEDSPLHF